The 5 T cell receptor beta chains presented below share a single source sample, sequenced in a study of graft-versus-host responses after intestinal transplantation. Generated by immunoSEQ multiplex PCR, the TCRdb table keeps only in-frame clones and is missing some. The data hold 45,000 to 50,000 clones, with 90% to 95% observed a single time. This sample comprised PBMCs, obtained 750 to 800 days after a first intestinal transplant, on the day of a second. The source is a human patient who received an intestinal transplant, so some T cells may come from the graft donor.

This clone was seen a handful of times. The rearrangement joins TRBV6-5 to TRBJ1-3; TRBD1 is a possible D gene (6 bases). Germline V lookup: CDR1 MNHEY, CDR2 SVGAGI. The V gene lost 0 bases and the J gene lost 4 bases, with 10 bases spanning the gap. The CDR3 has 15 amino acids. In nucleotides, the CDR3 is TGTGCCAGCAGTTACTCGTCGGGGGCAGGAAACACCATATATTTT. This translates into CASSYSSGAGNTIYF.

The chain links TRBV9 to TRBJ1-5, with 8 positions matching TRBD1. Germline CDR1 and CDR2: SGDLS and YYNGEE. The trim removed 5 bases at V and 7 bases at J, leaving 5 bases unmatched. This CDR3 has 13 residues. CDR3 region: CASSSGTGQPQHF. In DNA form, the CDR3 reads TGTGCCAGCAGTTCCGGGACAGGACAGCCCCAGCATTTT.

The chain recombines TRBV21-1 with TRBJ1-3; whether TRBD1, the table's D call, matches the DNA was not checked. TRBV21-1 is a pseudogene. This CDR3 has 15 residues. The CDR3 DNA follows: TGTGCCAGCAGCAAAAACCGGACAGGGTTAAACACCATATATTTT. Protein sequence: CASSKNRTGLNTIYF.

The chain combines TRBV10-3 with TRBJ2-5; TRBD2 matches 9 bases. V was clipped by 0 bases and J by 4 bases; unmatched bases: 12. CDR3 length equals 18 residues. Germline V lookup: CDR1 ENHRY, CDR2 SYGVKD. CDR3 nucleotide sequence: TGTGCCATCAGTGAGTCTTCCGCGGGAGGGCCGATAAGAGAGACCCAGTACTTC. It yields the protein CAISESSAGGPIRETQYF.

This clone occurred once. The chain has TRBV2 and TRBJ2-3, with 10 bases aligning to TRBD2. In germline, CDR1 is SNHLY, CDR2 FYNNEI. After removal of 11 bases from V and 3 bases from J, the junction contained 2 bases not matched to a gene. This CDR3 is 12 amino acids long. The CDR3 sequence: CAGGLATDTQYF. The CDR3 coding sequence is TGTGCCGGGGGACTAGCGACAGATACGCAGTATTTT.